This T cell receptor (beta chain) stems from a study of Graves' ophthalmopathy and Graves' hyperthyroidism. Germline V gene sequence: CDR1 SGHVS, CDR2 FQNEAQ. V was clipped by 0 bases and J by 3 bases, with 12 bases between them. CDR3 size: 15 residues. Amplifying from RNA transcripts, the study obtained TCR beta CDR3 regions. First-round RT-PCR with HTBI primers preceded a second-round multiplex PCR. TCRdb used MiXCR to reprocess the multiplex PCR reads, holding one entry per CDR3 protein. Counted here are a few hundred thousand distinct CDR3 sequences, approximately 18% occurring once; the ten biggest clones make up approximately 2.4%. Eligible hyperthyroidism cases comprised new diagnoses of under 2 months' duration in individuals aged 18 to 65. Thyroid ultrasound, orbital computed tomography, TRAb, serum thyroxine and clinical symptoms formed the basis of diagnosis.

V is TRBV7-8 and J is TRBJ2-7; D is undetermined. Sequenced sample: peripheral blood. This clonotype was obtained from an adult woman with stable Graves' hyperthyroidism. CDR3 DNA: TGTGCCAGCAGCTTAGCGGCGGATAGCTGCTACGAGCAGTACTTC. As protein: CASSLAADSCYEQYF.